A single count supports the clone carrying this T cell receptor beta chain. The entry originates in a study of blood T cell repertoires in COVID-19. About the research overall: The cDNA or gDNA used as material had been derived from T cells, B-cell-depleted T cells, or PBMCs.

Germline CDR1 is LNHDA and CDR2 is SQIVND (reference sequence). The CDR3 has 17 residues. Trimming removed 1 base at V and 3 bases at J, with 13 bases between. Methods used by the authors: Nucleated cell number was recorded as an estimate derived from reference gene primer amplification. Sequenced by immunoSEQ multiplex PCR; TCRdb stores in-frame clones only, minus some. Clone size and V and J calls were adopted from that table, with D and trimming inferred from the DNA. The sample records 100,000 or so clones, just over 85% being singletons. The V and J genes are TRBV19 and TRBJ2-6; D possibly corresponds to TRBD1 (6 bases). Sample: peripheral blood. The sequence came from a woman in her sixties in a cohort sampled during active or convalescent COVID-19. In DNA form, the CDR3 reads TGTGCCAGTAGTATAGTCTACAGGGCAAGTGGGGCCAACGTCCTGACTTTC. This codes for CASSIVYRASGANVLTF.